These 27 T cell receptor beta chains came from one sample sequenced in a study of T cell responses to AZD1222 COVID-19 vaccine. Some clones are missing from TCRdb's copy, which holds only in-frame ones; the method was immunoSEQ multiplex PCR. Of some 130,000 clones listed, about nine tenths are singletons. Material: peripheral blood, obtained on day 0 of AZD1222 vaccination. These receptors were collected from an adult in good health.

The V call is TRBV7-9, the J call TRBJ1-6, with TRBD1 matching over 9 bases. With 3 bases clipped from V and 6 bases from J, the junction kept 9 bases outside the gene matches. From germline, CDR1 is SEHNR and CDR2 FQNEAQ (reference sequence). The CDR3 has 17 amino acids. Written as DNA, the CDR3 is TGTGCCAGCAGCTTTAGACAGGGGGTCCCGCGTAATTCACCCCTCCACTTT. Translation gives CASSFRQGVPRNSPLHF.

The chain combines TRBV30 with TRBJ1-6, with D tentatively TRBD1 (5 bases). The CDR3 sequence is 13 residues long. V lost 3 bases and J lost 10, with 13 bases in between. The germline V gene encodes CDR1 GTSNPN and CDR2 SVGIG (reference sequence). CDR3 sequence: CAWRSGGVSPLHF. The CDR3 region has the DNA TGTGCCTGGAGATCTGGAGGGGTCTCACCCCTCCACTTT.

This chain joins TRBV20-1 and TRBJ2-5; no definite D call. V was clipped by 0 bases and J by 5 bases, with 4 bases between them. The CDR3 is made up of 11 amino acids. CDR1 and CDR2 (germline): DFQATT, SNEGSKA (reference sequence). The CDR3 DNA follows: TGCAGTGCTAGAGAGGAGGAGACCCAGTACTTC. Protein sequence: CSAREEETQYF.

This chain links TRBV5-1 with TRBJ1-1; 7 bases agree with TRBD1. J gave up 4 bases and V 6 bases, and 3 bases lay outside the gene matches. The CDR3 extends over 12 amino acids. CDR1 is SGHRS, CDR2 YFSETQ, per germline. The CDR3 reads CASKQGGTEAFF. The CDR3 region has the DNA TGCGCCAGCAAGCAGGGGGGCACTGAAGCTTTCTTT.

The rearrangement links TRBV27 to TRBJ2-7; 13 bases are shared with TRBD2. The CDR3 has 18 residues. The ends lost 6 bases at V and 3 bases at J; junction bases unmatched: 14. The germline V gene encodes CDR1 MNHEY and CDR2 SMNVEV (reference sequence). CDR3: CASRSPRGLAGVYYEQYF. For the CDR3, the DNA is TGTGCCAGCAGATCCCCTCGAGGACTAGCGGGGGTCTACTACGAGCAGTACTTC.

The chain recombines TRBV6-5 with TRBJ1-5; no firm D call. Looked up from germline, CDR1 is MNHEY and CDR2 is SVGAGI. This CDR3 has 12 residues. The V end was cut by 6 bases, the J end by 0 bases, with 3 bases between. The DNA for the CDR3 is TGTGCCAGCAGGAATAGCAATCAGCCCCAGCATTTT. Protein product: CASRNSNQPQHF.

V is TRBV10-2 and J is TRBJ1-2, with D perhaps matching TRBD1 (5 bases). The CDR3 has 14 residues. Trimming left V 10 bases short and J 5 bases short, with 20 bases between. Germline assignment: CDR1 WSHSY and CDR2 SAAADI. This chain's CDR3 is CATLNQGPEYGYTF. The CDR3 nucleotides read TGCGCCACCTTAAACCAGGGCCCCGAGTATGGCTACACCTTC.

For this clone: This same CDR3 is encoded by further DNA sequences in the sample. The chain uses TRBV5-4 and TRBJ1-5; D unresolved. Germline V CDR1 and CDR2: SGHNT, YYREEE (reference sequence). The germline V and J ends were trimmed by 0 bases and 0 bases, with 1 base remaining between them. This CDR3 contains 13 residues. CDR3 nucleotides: TGTGCCAGCAGCTTGGGTAGCAATCAGCCCCAGCATTTT. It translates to CASSLGSNQPQHF.

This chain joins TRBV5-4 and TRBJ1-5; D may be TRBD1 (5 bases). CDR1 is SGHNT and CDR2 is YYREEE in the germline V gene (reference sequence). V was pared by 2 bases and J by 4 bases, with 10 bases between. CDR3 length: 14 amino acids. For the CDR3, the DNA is TGTGCCAGCAGCTTTGAAGGGGCAAATCAGCCCCAGCATTTT. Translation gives CASSFEGANQPQHF.

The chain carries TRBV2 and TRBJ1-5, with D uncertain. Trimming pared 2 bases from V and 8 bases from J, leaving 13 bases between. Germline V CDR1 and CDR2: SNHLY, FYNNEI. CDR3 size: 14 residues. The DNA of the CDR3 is TGTGCCAGCAGTGAATTCAAAGGGTTGGAGCCCCAGCATTTT. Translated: CASSEFKGLEPQHF.

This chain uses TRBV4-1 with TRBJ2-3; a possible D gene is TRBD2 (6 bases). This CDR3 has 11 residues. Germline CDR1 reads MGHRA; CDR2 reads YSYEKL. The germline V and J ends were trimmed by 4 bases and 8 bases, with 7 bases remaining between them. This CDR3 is CASSLTSTQYF. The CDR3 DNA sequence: TGCGCCAGCAGCCTGACTAGTACGCAGTATTTT.

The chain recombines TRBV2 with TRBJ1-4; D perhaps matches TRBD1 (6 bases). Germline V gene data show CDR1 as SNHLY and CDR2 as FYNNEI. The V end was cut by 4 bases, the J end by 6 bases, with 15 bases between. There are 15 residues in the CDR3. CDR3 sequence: CASSVGIRGHEKLFF. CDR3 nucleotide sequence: TGTGCCAGCAGTGTTGGGATTCGGGGGCATGAAAAACTGTTTTTT.

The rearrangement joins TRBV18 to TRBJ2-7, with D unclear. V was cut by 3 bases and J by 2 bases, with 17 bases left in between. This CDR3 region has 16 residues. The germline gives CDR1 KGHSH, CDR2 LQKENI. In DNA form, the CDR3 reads TGTGCCAGCTCACCCTTTACCCCGGGCTTAACCTACGAGCAGTACTTC. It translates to CASSPFTPGLTYEQYF.

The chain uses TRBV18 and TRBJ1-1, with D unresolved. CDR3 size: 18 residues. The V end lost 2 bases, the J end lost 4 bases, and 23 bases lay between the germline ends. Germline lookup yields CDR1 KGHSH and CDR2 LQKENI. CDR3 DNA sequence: TGTGCCAGCTCACCAGGATTCTACCAGGTTAGATCGGCCACTGAAGCTTTCTTT. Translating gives CASSPGFYQVRSATEAFF.

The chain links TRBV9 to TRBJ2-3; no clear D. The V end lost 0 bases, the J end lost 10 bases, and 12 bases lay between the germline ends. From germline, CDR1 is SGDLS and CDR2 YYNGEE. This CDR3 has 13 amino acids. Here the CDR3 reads CASSVATAPPQYF. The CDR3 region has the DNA TGTGCCAGCAGCGTAGCTACGGCTCCCCCGCAGTATTTT.

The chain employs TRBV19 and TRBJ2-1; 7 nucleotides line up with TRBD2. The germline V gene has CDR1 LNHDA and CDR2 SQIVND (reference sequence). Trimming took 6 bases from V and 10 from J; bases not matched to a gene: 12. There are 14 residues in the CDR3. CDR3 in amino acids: CASRRGGGTGEQFF. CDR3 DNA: TGTGCCAGTAGGAGGGGCGGGGGAACTGGGGAGCAGTTCTTC.

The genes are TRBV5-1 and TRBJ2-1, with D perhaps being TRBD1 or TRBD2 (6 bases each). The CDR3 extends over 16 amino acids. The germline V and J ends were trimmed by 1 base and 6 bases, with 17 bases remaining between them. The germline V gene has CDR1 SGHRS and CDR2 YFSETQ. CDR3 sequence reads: CASSLLGGQYSNEQFF. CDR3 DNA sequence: TGCGCCAGCAGCTTGTTGGGGGGCCAATACTCCAATGAGCAGTTCTTC. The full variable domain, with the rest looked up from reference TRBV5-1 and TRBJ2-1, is KAGVTQTPRYLIKTRGQQVTLSCSPISGHRSVSWYQQTPGQGLQFLFEYFSETQRNKGNFPGRFSGRQFSNSRSEMNVSTLELGDSALYLCASSLLGGQYSNEQFFGPGTRLTVL.

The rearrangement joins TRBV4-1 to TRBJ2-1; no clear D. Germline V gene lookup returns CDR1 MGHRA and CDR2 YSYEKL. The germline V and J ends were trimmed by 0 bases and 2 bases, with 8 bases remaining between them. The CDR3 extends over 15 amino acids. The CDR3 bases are TGCGCCAGCAGCCAAGATGTCGGTACCTACAATGAGCAGTTCTTC. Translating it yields CASSQDVGTYNEQFF.

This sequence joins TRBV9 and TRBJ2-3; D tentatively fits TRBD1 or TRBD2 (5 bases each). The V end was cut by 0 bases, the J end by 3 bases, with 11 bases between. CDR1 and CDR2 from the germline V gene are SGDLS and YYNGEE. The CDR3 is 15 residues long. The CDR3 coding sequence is TGTGCCAGCAGCGTAGTTGGGGGTAGGACAGATACGCAGTATTTT. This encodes CASSVVGGRTDTQYF. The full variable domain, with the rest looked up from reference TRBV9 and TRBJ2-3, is DSGVTQTPKHLITATGQRVTLRCSPRSGDLSVYWYQQSLDQGLQFLIQYYNGEERAKGNILERFSAQQFPDLHSELNLSSLELGDSALYFCASSVVGGRTDTQYFGPGTRLTVL.

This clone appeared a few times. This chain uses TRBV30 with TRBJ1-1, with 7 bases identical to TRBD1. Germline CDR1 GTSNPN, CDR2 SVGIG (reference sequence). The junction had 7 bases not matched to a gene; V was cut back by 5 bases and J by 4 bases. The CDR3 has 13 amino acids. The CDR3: CAWGGHRGTEAFF. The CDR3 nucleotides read TGTGCCTGGGGGGGACACAGGGGCACTGAAGCTTTCTTT.

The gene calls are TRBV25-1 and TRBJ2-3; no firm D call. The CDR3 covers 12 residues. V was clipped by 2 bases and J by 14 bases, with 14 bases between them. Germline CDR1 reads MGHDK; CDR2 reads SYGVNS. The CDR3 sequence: CASSEAAPEVYF. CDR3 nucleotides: TGTGCCAGCAGTGAAGCCGCCCCCGAGGTGTATTTT.

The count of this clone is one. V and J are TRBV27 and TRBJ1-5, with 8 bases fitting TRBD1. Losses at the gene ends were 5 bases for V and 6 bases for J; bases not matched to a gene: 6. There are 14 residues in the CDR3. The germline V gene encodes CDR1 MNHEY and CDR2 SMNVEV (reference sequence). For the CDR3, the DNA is TGTGCCAGCAGTGACAGGGGATGGGGTCAGCCCCAGCATTTT. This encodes CASSDRGWGQPQHF.

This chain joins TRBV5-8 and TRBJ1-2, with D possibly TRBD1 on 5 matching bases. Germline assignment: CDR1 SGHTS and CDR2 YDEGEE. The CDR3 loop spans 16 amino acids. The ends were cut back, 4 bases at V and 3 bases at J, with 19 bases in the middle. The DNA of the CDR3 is TGTGCCAGCAGCCTACCTCTGGGGGAACTTCACTATGGCTACACCTTC. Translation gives CASSLPLGELHYGYTF.

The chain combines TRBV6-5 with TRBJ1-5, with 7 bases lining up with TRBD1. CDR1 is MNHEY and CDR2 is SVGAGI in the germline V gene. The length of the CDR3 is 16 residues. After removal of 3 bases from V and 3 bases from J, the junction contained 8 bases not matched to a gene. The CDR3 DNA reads TGTGCCAGCAGTTATGGTCCGGACAGGATCAATCAGCCCCAGCATTTT. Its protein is CASSYGPDRINQPQHF.

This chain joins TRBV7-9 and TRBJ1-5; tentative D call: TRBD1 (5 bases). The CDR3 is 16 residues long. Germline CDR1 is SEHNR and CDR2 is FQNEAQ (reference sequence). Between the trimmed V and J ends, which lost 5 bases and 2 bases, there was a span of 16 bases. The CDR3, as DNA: TGTGCCAGCAGCCCGGGACTCAGAGGCGGCAATCAGCCCCAGCATTTT. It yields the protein CASSPGLRGGNQPQHF.

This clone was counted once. The CDR3 here is CASSYLDRANYGYTF. In DNA form, the CDR3 reads TGTGCCAGCTCATACCTAGACAGGGCGAACTATGGCTACACCTTC. The chain has TRBV18 and TRBJ1-2; 7 bases map to TRBD1. This CDR3 region has 15 residues. Germline assignment: CDR1 KGHSH and CDR2 LQKENI. Trimming at V came to 5 bases and at J to 2 bases, leaving 8 bases not matched to a gene. The whole variable domain, filled in from reference TRBV18 and TRBJ1-2, reads NAGVMQNPRHLVRRRGQEARLRCSPMKGHSHVYWYRQLPEEGLKFMVYLQKENIIDESGMPKERFSAEFPKEGPSILRIQQVVRGDSAAYFCASSYLDRANYGYTFGSGTRLTVV.

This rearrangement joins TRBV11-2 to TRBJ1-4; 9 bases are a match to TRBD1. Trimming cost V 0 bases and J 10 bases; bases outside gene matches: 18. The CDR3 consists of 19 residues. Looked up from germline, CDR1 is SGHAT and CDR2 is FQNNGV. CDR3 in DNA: TGTGCCAGCAGCTTAGATTCTTACCTACGGACAGGGGTTTCGGCAAAACTGTTTTTT. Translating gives CASSLDSYLRTGVSAKLFF.